This TCR beta chain was documented in a study of T cells after yellow fever vaccination. Whole-study results and caveats: The study re-detected most primary-vaccination clones after the booster (about 96% CD4, approximately 87% CD8). The secondary response was weaker, and its peak arrived faster, on day 5 versus 15.

In the case of this clonotype: Its antigen is unidentified.

TCRdb processed the 5' RACE reads anew with MiXCR; each CDR3 protein has one entry. The repertoire holds over 300,000 distinct CDR3 sequences, with less than 4.5% as singletons. This receptor was obtained from a man aged 18 to 29 who received the YFV17D yellow fever vaccine. The specimen was PBMCs, collected on the day of the yellow fever booster vaccination.

The CDR3: CACGLNRDSPLHF. In DNA, the CDR3 is TGTGCCTGCGGACTAAACCGGGATTCACCCCTCCACTTT. The chain carries TRBV30 and TRBJ1-6; D is unclear. V gave up 6 bases and J gave up 8 bases, with 14 bases separating them. From germline, CDR1 is GTSNPN and CDR2 SVGIG (reference sequence). The CDR3 is made up of 13 amino acids.